This passage covers 2 T cell receptor beta chains from one sample sequenced in a study of blood T cell repertoires in COVID-19. Sequenced by immunoSEQ multiplex PCR; TCRdb stores in-frame clones only, minus some. The top ten clones hold about 6% of a sample with around 220,000 clones, around 90% of them seen once. The sequencing input was PBMCs or T cells enriched from blood (not recorded which). These receptors all stem from a woman aged 30 to 39 with acute COVID-19.

This clone appeared a single time. V usage is TRBV11-2 and J usage is TRBJ2-7, with 9 bases lining up with TRBD2. Germline V lookup: CDR1 SGHAT, CDR2 FQNNGV. This CDR3 contains 15 residues. V gave up 5 bases and J gave up 3 bases; unmatched junction bases: 8. CDR3 DNA sequence: TGTGCCAGCAGCCCAAGTAGCGGGGGTGTCTACGAGCAGTACTTC. The encoded protein is CASSPSSGGVYEQYF.

V is TRBV9 and J is TRBJ2-5; 12 nucleotides match TRBD2. This CDR3 is 15 amino acids long. Germline V gene lookup returns CDR1 SGDLS and CDR2 YYNGEE. The J segment lost 5 bases and the V segment lost 7 bases, leaving 9 bases of the junction unmatched. CDR3 in amino acids: CASGQTSGRAETQYF. In DNA, the CDR3 is TGTGCCAGCGGCCAGACTAGCGGGAGAGCGGAGACCCAGTACTTC.